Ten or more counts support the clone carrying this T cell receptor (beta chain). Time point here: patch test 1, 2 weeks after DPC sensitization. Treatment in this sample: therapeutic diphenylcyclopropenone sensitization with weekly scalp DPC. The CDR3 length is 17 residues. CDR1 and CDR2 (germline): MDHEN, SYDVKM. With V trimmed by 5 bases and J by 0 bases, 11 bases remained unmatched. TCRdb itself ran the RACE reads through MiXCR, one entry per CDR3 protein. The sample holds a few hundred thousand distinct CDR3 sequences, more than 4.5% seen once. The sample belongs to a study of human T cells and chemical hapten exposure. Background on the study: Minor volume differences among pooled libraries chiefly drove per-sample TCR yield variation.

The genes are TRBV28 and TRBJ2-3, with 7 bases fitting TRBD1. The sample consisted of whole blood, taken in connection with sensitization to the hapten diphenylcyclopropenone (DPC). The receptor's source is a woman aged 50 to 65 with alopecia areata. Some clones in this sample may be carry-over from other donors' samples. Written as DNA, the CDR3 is TGTGCCAGCAGTCCCCTCAGGGGGAGACTAAGCACAGATACGCAGTATTTT. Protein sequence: CASSPLRGRLSTDTQYF.